This section outlines one T cell receptor (beta chain) sequence together with its context. Its specificity is not known. PCR amplification relied on 60 Vbeta primers (plus 13 Jbeta primers). Data came from immunoSEQ multiplex PCR; TCRdb stores just in-frame clones and leaves some out. This sample has under 110,000 clones, with 65% to 80% found just once. This entry comes from a study of cytomegalovirus exposure and HLA in healthy donors. Study observations and caveats: The listing of 150 to 200 TCR beta chains classed them as cytomegalovirus-associated. Relative to equally common others, HLA-associated TCR beta chains showed greater clonal expansion in a later analysis. Published work reported that the classifier diagnosed cytomegalovirus status with high specificity and sensitivity.

CDR1 is SEHNR and CDR2 is FQNEAQ in the germline V gene (reference sequence). Trimming took off 5 bases at V and 0 bases at J, with 20 bases between the two ends. The CDR3 loop spans 18 amino acids. Input material: PBMCs. This sequence joins TRBV7-9 and TRBJ1-3, with a tentative D call TRBD1 (6 bases). This sequence was found in a male donor in good health and CMV-seropositive. Written as DNA, the CDR3 is TGTGCCAGCAGCCCACCCCATCTTAGGGGGTCCTCTGGAAACACCATATATTTT. As protein: CASSPPHLRGSSGNTIYF. The full variable domain, in which reference TRBV7-9 and TRBJ1-3 provide the parts outside the CDR3, is DTGVSQNPRHKITKRGQNVTFRCDPISEHNRLYWYRQTLGQGPEFLTYFQNEAQLEKSRLLSDRFSAERPKGSFSTLEIQRTEQGDSAMYLCASSPPHLRGSSGNTIYFGEGSWLTVV.